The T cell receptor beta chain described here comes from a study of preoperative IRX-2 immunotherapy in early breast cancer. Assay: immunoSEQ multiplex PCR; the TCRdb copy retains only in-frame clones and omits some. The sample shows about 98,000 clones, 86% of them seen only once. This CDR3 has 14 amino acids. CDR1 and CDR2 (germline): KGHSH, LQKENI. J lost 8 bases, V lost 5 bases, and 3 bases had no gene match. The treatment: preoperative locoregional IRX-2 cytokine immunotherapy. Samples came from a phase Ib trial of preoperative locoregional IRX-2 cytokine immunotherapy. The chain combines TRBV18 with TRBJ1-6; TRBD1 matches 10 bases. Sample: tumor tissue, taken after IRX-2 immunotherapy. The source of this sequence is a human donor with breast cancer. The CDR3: CASSEDRGYSPLHF. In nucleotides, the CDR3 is TGTGCCAGCTCAGAGGACAGGGGGTATTCACCCCTCCACTTT.